This entry lists 22 T cell receptor beta chains sequenced from one sample in a study of cytomegalovirus exposure and HLA in healthy donors. PCR amplification relied on 60 Vbeta primers (plus 13 Jbeta primers). Here immunoSEQ multiplex PCR was the method, and the copy in TCRdb shows in-frame clones only, minus some. The sample lists 150,000 or so clones, roughly 79% occurring once. The sample taken for sequencing was PBMCs. The receptors stem from a woman aged 35 to 49 in good health and CMV-seronegative.

This clone was seen only a few times. This chain joins TRBV5-6 and TRBJ2-5, with D tentatively TRBD2 (5 bases). This CDR3 region has 14 residues. Germline V lookup: CDR1 SGHDT, CDR2 YYEEEE. Trimming stripped 0 bases from V and 5 bases from J, with 11 bases between. The CDR3 DNA sequence: TGTGCCAGCAGCTTGGATGCGGGCGGGGAGACCCAGTACTTC. Translated, it gives CASSLDAGGETQYF. The full variable domain, with the rest looked up from reference TRBV5-6 and TRBJ2-5, is DAGVTQSPTHLIKTRGQQVTLRCSPKSGHDTVSWYQQALGQGPQFIFQYYEEEERQRGNFPDRFSGHQFPNYSSELNVNALLLGDSALYLCASSLDAGGETQYFGPGTRLLVL.

V usage is TRBV19 and J usage is TRBJ2-7, with TRBD1 matching 9 bases. CDR3 length: 13 amino acids. V lost 5 bases, J lost 6 bases, and 5 bases stayed unmatched. CDR1 is LNHDA, CDR2 SQIVND, per germline (reference sequence). In nucleotides, the CDR3 is TGTGCCAGTAGTCTCCGACAGGGGGTCGAGCAGTACTTC. Translated: CASSLRQGVEQYF.

The chain combines TRBV7-8 with TRBJ1-1, with D hard to call. V was cut by 1 base and J by 3 bases, with 6 bases left in between. The CDR3 extends over 13 amino acids. The germline V gene has CDR1 SGHVS and CDR2 FQNEAQ. The CDR3, as DNA: TGTGCCAGCAGCTTAGTGTTCTACACTGAAGCTTTCTTT. Its translation: CASSLVFYTEAFF.

This clone was observed a few times. The J gene is TRBJ2-7, the V gene TRBV11-3; no reliable D call. The CDR3 extends over 12 amino acids. Trimming removed 8 bases from V and 4 bases from J, with 12 bases in between. Germline lookup yields CDR1 SGHNT and CDR2 YENEEA. The CDR3 nucleotides read TGTGCCAGCGGAGCGTCGGTTTACGAGCAGTACTTC. Translating it yields CASGASVYEQYF.

The chain recombines TRBV6-5 with TRBJ2-7; 8 positions match TRBD1. Germline loops: CDR1 MNHEY, CDR2 SVGAGI. Trimming removed 6 bases from V and 0 bases from J; junction bases left unmatched: 4. This CDR3 spans 14 amino acids. In DNA form, the CDR3 reads TGTGCCAGCAGCCAAACAGGGGGCTCCTACGAGCAGTACTTC. Protein product: CASSQTGGSYEQYF.

The chain joins TRBV28 to TRBJ2-1, with 10 nucleotides matching TRBD2. The CDR3 sequence is 16 residues long. Germline V gene sequence: CDR1 MDHEN, CDR2 SYDVKM. V lost 3 bases to trimming and J lost 8 bases; unmatched junction nucleotides: 10. CDR3 in amino acids: CASSFSASGSWDEQFF. As DNA, the CDR3 is TGTGCCAGCAGTTTCTCGGCTAGCGGGAGTTGGGATGAGCAGTTCTTC.

The CDR3 loop is CASSSETGLHQPQHF. CDR3 nucleotides: TGTGCCAGCTCATCGGAGACAGGGCTCCATCAGCCCCAGCATTTT. This chain connects TRBV18 to TRBJ1-5; 7 bases fit TRBD1. V lost 5 bases to trimming and J lost 5 bases; unmatched junction nucleotides: 9. Per the germline V gene, CDR1 is KGHSH and CDR2 is LQKENI. The CDR3 is made up of 15 amino acids. Together with reference TRBV18 and TRBJ1-5, the CDR3 gives the full variable domain: NAGVMQNPRHLVRRRGQEARLRCSPMKGHSHVYWYRQLPEEGLKFMVYLQKENIIDESGMPKERFSAEFPKEGPSILRIQQVVRGDSAAYFCASSSETGLHQPQHFGDGTRLSIL.

V gene TRBV29-1 combines with J gene TRBJ2-1, with 7 bases lining up with TRBD2. The CDR3 has 14 amino acids. Germline V gene lookup returns CDR1 SQVTM and CDR2 ANQGSEA. The junction had 10 bases not matched to a gene; V was cut back by 4 bases and J by 7 bases. CDR3 residues: CSVGLGQGGNEQFF. The CDR3 nucleotides are TGCAGCGTTGGATTGGGTCAGGGAGGGAATGAGCAGTTCTTC.

Written as DNA, the CDR3 is TGTGCCACCAGCAGAAGCTACAGGGGTTGGGATGAAAAACTGTTTTTT. Amino acids: CATSRSYRGWDEKLFF. This chain links TRBV15 with TRBJ1-4; 7 bases align to TRBD1. This CDR3 comprises 16 residues. The trim removed 2 bases at V and 6 bases at J, leaving 9 bases unmatched. Germline V gene data show CDR1 as LNHNV and CDR2 as YYDKDF (reference sequence).

This sequence joins TRBV30 and TRBJ2-1; the match to TRBD1 covers 7 bases. This CDR3 region has 15 residues. Per the germline V gene, CDR1 is GTSNPN and CDR2 is SVGIG (reference sequence). Trimming at V came to 2 bases and at J to 6 bases, leaving 10 bases not matched to a gene. The CDR3 bases are TGTGCCTGGAGTTCCGGGACAGCAGGATCCAATGAGCAGTTCTTC. Translation: CAWSSGTAGSNEQFF.

This clone has just a few counts. The chain combines TRBV6-5 with TRBJ1-5, with 8 bases fitting TRBD1. J was trimmed by 7 bases and V by 3 bases; bases with no gene match: 5. The CDR3 is 14 residues long. Germline CDR1 is MNHEY and CDR2 is SVGAGI. The DNA of the CDR3 is TGTGCCAGCAGTTATCGACAGGGGCGACAGCCCCAGCATTTT. It translates to CASSYRQGRQPQHF.

This clone was found many times. The V and J genes are TRBV5-6 and TRBJ2-7; 11 bases match TRBD1. The germline V gene encodes CDR1 SGHDT and CDR2 YYEEEE. V lost 4 bases to trimming and J lost 3 bases; unmatched junction nucleotides: 6. This CDR3 is built from 15 residues. The CDR3 protein is CASSTPGTGGYEQYF. The CDR3 coding sequence is TGTGCCAGCAGCACCCCCGGGACAGGGGGCTACGAGCAGTACTTC.

This clone has only a few counts. The chain couples TRBV29-1 to TRBJ2-7, with 10 bases that match TRBD2. The germline CDR1 and CDR2 sequences are SQVTM and ANQGSEA. V trimming: 7 bases; J trimming: 6 bases; junction bases outside the gene matches: 9. The CDR3 is made up of 13 amino acids. The chain's CDR3 is CSGTVAGGGEQYF. CDR3 DNA: TGCAGCGGGACTGTAGCGGGAGGAGGCGAGCAGTACTTC.

The rearrangement uses TRBV9 and TRBJ2-7; 7 positions match TRBD2. Germline V gene data show CDR1 as SGDLS and CDR2 as YYNGEE. V was pared by 1 base and J by 2 bases, with 6 bases of the junction left unmatched. The CDR3 has 15 residues. The CDR3 coding sequence is TGTGCCAGCAGCGTATCGGGGCGGGAGCCCTACGAGCAGTACTTC. Translating gives CASSVSGREPYEQYF.

This clone was counted once. This sequence joins TRBV6-6 and TRBJ1-2; D remains unclear. Germline loops: CDR1 MNHNY, CDR2 SVGAGI (reference sequence). V was clipped by 1 base and J by 8 bases, with 20 bases between them. The CDR3 loop spans 16 amino acids. The CDR3 reads CASSYLAVRGIGGYTF. The CDR3, as DNA: TGTGCCAGCAGTTACTTAGCCGTCAGAGGTATCGGGGGCTACACCTTC.

The chain employs TRBV18 and TRBJ2-2, with a tentative D call TRBD2 (6 bases). Trimming removed 0 bases from V and 4 bases from J, with 6 bases in between. Germline values: CDR1 KGHSH, CDR2 LQKENI. This CDR3 has 14 residues. CDR3 coding DNA: TGTGCCAGCTCACCACCGGGACTCACCGGGGAGCTGTTTTTT. Its protein is CASSPPGLTGELFF.

A single count supports this clone. This sequence joins TRBV11-2 and TRBJ2-7; 10 bases agree with TRBD2. There are 14 residues in the CDR3. CDR1 and CDR2 (germline): SGHAT, FQNNGV. V was clipped by 7 bases and J by 5 bases; unmatched bases: 8. CDR3 region: CASNLAGEGNEQYF. CDR3 bases: TGTGCCAGCAATCTAGCGGGAGAGGGTAACGAGCAGTACTTC.

This clone was counted between two and nine times. The rearrangement uses TRBV6-1 and TRBJ1-1; D unclear. V gave up 11 bases and J gave up 7 bases, with 20 bases separating them. CDR3 length equals 13 residues. Germline V gives CDR1 MNHNS, CDR2 SASEGT. This CDR3 is CAATLLASGEAFF. As DNA, the CDR3 is TGTGCCGCAACGCTCTTGGCAAGCGGTGAAGCTTTCTTT.

The sample holds one count of this clone. The chain employs TRBV25-1 and TRBJ2-5, with 8 nucleotides matching TRBD1. Germline CDR1 MGHDK, CDR2 SYGVNS. J gave up 5 bases and V 3 bases, and 11 bases lay outside the gene matches. CDR3 size: 16 residues. CDR3 residues: CASSDLTGAIGETQYF. Here the CDR3 DNA reads TGTGCCAGCAGTGATCTGACAGGGGCGATTGGGGAGACCCAGTACTTC.

CDR3 loop: CASSLAGSGSTDTQYF. The CDR3 region has the DNA TGTGCCAGCAGCTTAGCGGGTAGCGGCAGCACAGATACGCAGTATTTT. V usage is TRBV11-1 and J usage is TRBJ2-3, with a possible D match to TRBD2 (6 bases). Deletions cut 0 bases from V and 0 bases from J, with 10 bases between. Germline V gene sequence: CDR1 SGHAT, CDR2 FQDESV (reference sequence). The CDR3 loop spans 16 amino acids.

This chain joins TRBV5-1 and TRBJ2-3; possible D gene TRBD2, 5 bases. The V and J ends lost 0 bases and 5 bases respectively, with 10 bases between them. The CDR3 contains 14 residues. Per the germline V gene, CDR1 is SGHRS and CDR2 is YFSETQ. The CDR3 sequence: CASSLEGEGDTQYF. CDR3 DNA: TGCGCCAGCAGCTTGGAGGGCGAGGGAGATACGCAGTATTTT.

The chain's CDR3 is CASSRLAAENIQYF. The CDR3 DNA reads TGTGCCAGCTCGCGACTAGCTGCGGAAAACATTCAGTACTTC. The chain carries TRBV6-1 and TRBJ2-4, with 7 bases aligning to TRBD2. The V segment lost 8 bases and the J segment 5 bases; nucleotides outside the gene matches: 9. This CDR3 is built from 14 residues. Germline V lookup: CDR1 MNHNS, CDR2 SASEGT.